This T cell receptor (beta chain) was observed in a study of blood T cell repertoires in COVID-19. In the original processing: Scientists estimated how many nucleated cells there were by amplifying reference gene primers. Sequencing used immunoSEQ multiplex PCR; TCRdb keeps in-frame clones, though not all of them. That table furnishes V, J and clone size, whereas the DNA furnished D and trimming. The sample holds roughly 260,000 clones; more than 85% are singletons and the top ten take 2% to 3%. This clone occurred a few times. This CDR3 is built from 14 residues. The gene calls are TRBV21-1 and TRBJ1-2; no check of the table's D call, TRBD1, against the DNA was made. TRBV21-1 is flagged as a pseudogene. Sequenced sample: peripheral blood. The receptor was isolated from a person aged 18-30 years with COVID-19, enrolled during active disease. In nucleotides, the CDR3 is TGTGCCAGCAGCCATCGCGGACAGGGAACCGGCTACACCTTC. Protein: CASSHRGQGTGYTF.